The 7 T cell receptor beta chains presented below share a single source sample, sequenced in a study of T-cell memory formation after mild COVID-19. MiXCR, applied by TCRdb to the 5' RACE reads, yields one record per CDR3 protein. Here the sample spans roughly 310,000 distinct CDR3 sequences, around 15% being singletons. The material sequenced was PBMCs or a T cell subset sorted from them (not recorded which). All receptors derive from a man younger than 30 who had mild COVID-19 (a few samples of this study predate the infection). Cell type and time point are not known.

The rearrangement uses TRBV9 and TRBJ2-2; 7 nucleotides line up with TRBD2. The CDR3 runs 16 residues. The germline V gene has CDR1 SGDLS and CDR2 YYNGEE. The junction had 10 bases not matched to a gene; V was cut back by 3 bases and J by 5 bases. The CDR3 is CASSARRDYQTGELFF. CDR3 DNA sequence: TGTGCCAGCAGCGCACGCCGGGACTATCAGACCGGGGAGCTGTTTTTT.

This clonotype has a handful of counts. The chain recombines TRBV20-1 with TRBJ2-5, with 10 bases that match TRBD2. Unmatched junction bases numbered 9, after V lost 0 bases and J lost 5 bases. Germline CDR1 DFQATT, CDR2 SNEGSKA (reference sequence). This CDR3 spans 16 amino acids. CDR3 protein: CSARDLSGGALETQYF. For the CDR3, the DNA is TGCAGTGCTAGAGATCTGAGCGGGGGGGCCTTGGAGACCCAGTACTTC.

The chain uses TRBV5-1 and TRBJ2-6, with D hard to call. Germline CDR1 reads SGHRS; CDR2 reads YFSETQ. V lost 4 bases to trimming and J lost 0 bases, with 8 bases between them. The CDR3 loop spans 15 amino acids. The CDR3 region is CASSPYSSGANVLTF. The CDR3 DNA sequence: TGCGCCAGCAGCCCTTACAGCTCTGGGGCCAACGTCCTGACTTTC. Together with reference TRBV5-1 and TRBJ2-6, the CDR3 gives the full variable domain: KAGVTQTPRYLIKTRGQQVTLSCSPISGHRSVSWYQQTPGQGLQFLFEYFSETQRNKGNFPGRFSGRQFSNSRSEMNVSTLELGDSALYLCASSPYSSGANVLTFGAGSRLTVL.

The chain has TRBV6-2 or TRBV6-3 and TRBJ2-7; TRBD2 matches 8 bases. The germline CDR1 and CDR2 sequences are MNHEY and SVGEGT. The CDR3 consists of 14 residues. The V segment lost 6 bases and the J segment 0 bases; nucleotides outside the gene matches: 4. The CDR3 sequence: CASSPRGGSYEQYF. DNA of the CDR3: TGTGCCAGCAGCCCCCGGGGGGGCTCCTACGAGCAGTACTTC.

This clonotype was counted only a few times. The chain has TRBV4-2 and TRBJ2-3, with a possible D match to TRBD1 (6 bases). This CDR3 is 15 amino acids long. CDR1 LGHNA and CDR2 YNFKEQ come from the germline V gene. Trimming took 6 bases from V and 1 from J, leaving 14 bases between them. The CDR3 here is CASRLVGARTDTQYF. The DNA of the CDR3 is TGTGCCAGCAGATTAGTGGGGGCCCGCACAGATACGCAGTATTTT.

The rearrangement joins TRBV7-2 to TRBJ2-4, with D tentatively TRBD1 or TRBD2 (5 bases each). Germline CDR1 is SGHTA and CDR2 is FQGNSA. There are 15 residues in the CDR3. Deletions cut 4 bases from V and 1 base from J, with 11 bases between. The CDR3 sequence: CASSSGWGAKNIQYF. In DNA, the CDR3 is TGTGCCAGCAGCTCCGGGTGGGGGGCCAAAAACATTCAGTACTTC. Full variable domain (missing parts from reference TRBV7-2 and TRBJ2-4): GAGVSQSPSNKVTEKGKDVELRCDPISGHTALYWYRQSLGQGLEFLIYFQGNSAPDKSGLPSDRFSAERTGGSVSTLTIQRTQQEDSAVYLCASSSGWGAKNIQYFGAGTRLSVL.

This clonotype has only a few counts. The gene calls are TRBV18 and TRBJ1-6; 8 nucleotides agree with TRBD1. The junction had 6 bases not matched to a gene; V was cut back by 1 base and J by 7 bases. CDR3 length: 16 residues. The germline gives CDR1 KGHSH, CDR2 LQKENI. CDR3 in amino acids: CASSPLGQGRNSPLHF. In DNA form, the CDR3 reads TGTGCCAGCTCACCACTCGGACAGGGAAGGAATTCACCCCTCCACTTT.